The 16 T cell receptor beta chains presented below share a single source sample, sequenced in a study of regulatory T cells in long-lasting Graves disease. The TCR beta library used iRepertoire HTBI primers with Arm-PCR amplification of CDR3. From the multiplex PCR reads, TCRdb called clonotypes with MiXCR, one entry per CDR3 protein. Found here are fewer than 550,000 distinct CDR3 sequences, 16% of them singletons; the top ten hold roughly 25%. Time point of the sample: newly diagnosed GD, antithyroid drugs for less than 3 months. From RNA extracted from PBMCs, the TCR library was made. These records were also assigned to another study, of T cells in Graves' hyperthyroidism and ophthalmopathy.

The specimen was peripheral blood mononuclear cells (PBMCs), collected at new diagnosis, from a patient treated with antithyroid drugs. These receptors came from a woman in her forties or fifties with Graves disease.

Of note for this clonotype: The germline gene is not matched at one end of the junction; a read error may be the cause. This rearrangement joins TRBV5-1 to TRBJ2-7, with 7 bases lining up with TRBD1. Germline V CDR1 and CDR2: SGHRS, YFSETQ. The CDR3 has 14 residues. CDR3 coding DNA: TGCGCCAGCAGTTTGGACAGGCCATCCTACGAGCAGTACTTC. Translation: CASSLDRPSYEQYF.

The chain recombines TRBV12-3 or TRBV12-4 with TRBJ2-5; 8 nucleotides agree with TRBD1. The CDR3 is 12 amino acids. J lost 7 bases, V lost 5 bases, and 3 bases had no gene match. The CDR3 nucleotides read TGTGCCAGCAGTACAGGGGGTTGGACCCAGTACTTC. This codes for CASSTGGWTQYF.

This clonotype was counted ten times or more. The chain employs TRBV6-5 and TRBJ2-2; 9 nucleotides align to TRBD1. Germline V gene lookup returns CDR1 MNHEY and CDR2 SVGAGI. The CDR3 runs to 19 residues. Losses at the gene ends were 4 bases for V and 3 bases for J; bases not matched to a gene: 15. CDR3 DNA: TGTGCCAGCAGTTCCTGGCGCCCGGGACAGGGTATTGACACCGGGGAGCTGTTTTTT. Translating it yields CASSSWRPGQGIDTGELFF.

This clonotype was recorded only once. A much bigger clone sits one base away, suggesting this may be a read error. The chain links TRBV6-4 to TRBJ2-2; D is possibly TRBD1 (5 bases). The CDR3 loop spans 15 amino acids. Per germline, CDR1 MRHNA and CDR2 SNTAGT. V was pared by 5 bases and J by 5 bases, with 15 bases between. CDR3 nucleotide sequence: TGTGCCAGCAGTTACGGAAGGGGTGATACCGGGGAGCTGTTTTTT. Its translation: CASSYGRGDTGELFF.

This clonotype has more than one count but fewer than ten. The chain links TRBV9 to TRBJ2-1; TRBD2 matches 9 bases. Germline CDR1 SGDLS, CDR2 YYNGEE. The CDR3 extends over 15 amino acids. Trimming removed 6 bases from V and 0 bases from J; junction bases left unmatched: 4. CDR3: CASTPTSGSYNEQFF. As DNA, the CDR3 is TGTGCCAGCACCCCGACTAGCGGCTCCTACAATGAGCAGTTCTTC.

There are many counts of this clonotype. V usage is TRBV7-2 and J usage is TRBJ2-5; D gene unclear. From germline, CDR1 is SGHTA and CDR2 FQGNSA. The CDR3 contains 13 residues. The V and J ends lost 6 bases and 5 bases respectively, with 13 bases between them. The CDR3 protein is CASRRGGGETQYF. For the CDR3, the DNA is TGTGCCAGCAGGCGAGGCGGTGGTGAGACCCAGTACTTC.

V is TRBV15 and J is TRBJ2-3; D is ambiguous. Germline-derived CDR1 and CDR2 are LNHNV and YYDKDF (reference sequence). Trimming removed 5 bases at V and 3 bases at J, with 9 bases between. The CDR3 contains 13 residues. For the CDR3, the DNA is TGTGCCACCAGCTCCCCTCCAACAGATACGCAGTATTTT. Translated, it gives CATSSPPTDTQYF.

The chain combines TRBV19 with TRBJ2-2; a possible D gene is TRBD1 (6 bases). The CDR3 has 14 residues. The V end lost 6 bases, the J end lost 3 bases, and 11 bases lay between the germline ends. The germline CDR1 and CDR2 sequences are LNHDA and SQIVND (reference sequence). CDR3 amino acids: CASRLTGYTGELFF. In nucleotides, the CDR3 is TGTGCCAGTAGACTAACAGGGTACACCGGGGAGCTGTTTTTT.

This clonotype was seen repeatedly, ten times or more. The chain combines TRBV12-3 or TRBV12-4 with TRBJ2-7, with 11 bases aligning to TRBD1. The V segment lost 5 bases and the J segment 4 bases; nucleotides outside the gene matches: 13. The CDR3 contains 17 residues. The CDR3 sequence: CASSLGQGGLVFYEQYF. CDR3 DNA sequence: TGTGCCAGCAGTCTGGGACAGGGGGGCCTGGTATTTTACGAGCAGTACTTC.

This clonotype was seen many times. V is TRBV2 and J is TRBJ2-3; 9 bases align to TRBD2. The CDR3 contains 16 residues. In germline, CDR1 is SNHLY, CDR2 FYNNEI. Germline trimming cut 4 bases from V and 2 bases from J; bases unmatched to any gene: 7. Written as DNA, the CDR3 is TGTGCCAGCAGTGCCGGTACTAGCGGGCTCACAGATACGCAGTATTTT. Translated, it gives CASSAGTSGLTDTQYF.

This chain links TRBV2 with TRBJ2-2; D gene uncertain. The V gene's germline CDR1 is SNHLY and CDR2 FYNNEI. V was clipped by 2 bases and J by 1 base, with 5 bases between them. The CDR3 totals 14 residues. The CDR3 DNA follows: TGTGCCAGCAGTGAACAGGTGAACACCGGGGAGCTGTTTTTT. It codes for CASSEQVNTGELFF.

There are many counts of this clonotype. The chain links TRBV20-1 to TRBJ2-7; 8 bases map to TRBD2. This CDR3 has 15 residues. Per germline, CDR1 DFQATT and CDR2 SNEGSKA (reference sequence). V lost 0 bases, J lost 1 base, and 5 bases stayed unmatched. The CDR3 DNA reads as TGCAGTGCTAGAGATAACGGGGGGGCATCCTACGAGCAGTACTTC. Residues: CSARDNGGASYEQYF.

The genes are TRBV20-1 and TRBJ1-4; unclear D gene. Trimming shortened V by 2 bases and J by 7 bases, and 14 bases separated the two germline ends. The germline V gene encodes CDR1 DFQATT and CDR2 SNEGSKA (reference sequence). The CDR3 spans 14 residues. The CDR3: CSARLRAFGEKLFF. The CDR3 bases are TGCAGTGCTAGATTGCGGGCCTTTGGTGAAAAACTGTTTTTT.

This clonotype was found many times. The chain uses TRBV3-1 and TRBJ1-1, with a tentative D call TRBD1 (6 bases). In germline, CDR1 is LGHDT, CDR2 YNNKEL (reference sequence). Trimming pared 6 bases from V and 4 bases from J, leaving 12 bases between. The CDR3 extends over 13 amino acids. DNA for the CDR3: TGTGCCAGCAGACTCGAGGGGGGCACTGAAGCTTTCTTT. Protein product: CASRLEGGTEAFF.

This clonotype was recorded a few times. This may come from a read error, since a much larger clone is one base off. The V and J genes are TRBV6-1 and TRBJ1-1; D is ambiguous. Trimming removed 7 bases from V and 2 bases from J, with 17 bases in between. The CDR3 loop spans 15 amino acids. The germline gives CDR1 MNHNS, CDR2 SASEGT. The CDR3 bases are TGTGCCAGCAAAGGTGGGCCAGAGATAAACACTGAAGCTTTCTTT. This encodes CASKGGPEINTEAFF.

This chain links TRBV29-1 with TRBJ1-1; D possibly corresponds to TRBD1 (5 bases). V gave up 7 bases and J gave up 1 base, with 16 bases separating them. The CDR3 is 14 amino acids. Germline V CDR1 and CDR2: SQVTM, ANQGSEA. CDR3 protein: CSAMGDPENTEAFF. For the CDR3, the DNA is TGCAGCGCTATGGGGGACCCTGAGAACACTGAAGCTTTCTTT.